A selection of T cell receptor beta chains follows, all from one sample in a study of T cell repertoires in cytomegalovirus infection. Each CDR3 protein gets one entry after TCRdb re-called the reads with MiXCR. Found here are 600,000 to 800,000 distinct CDR3 sequences, less than 25% of them singletons; the top ten hold 8%. The sequenced material came from CD8+ T cells from PBMCs. These receptors were taken from a human donor in good health (CMV status not recorded). Some clones in this sample may be carry-over from other donors' samples. Each CDR3 is given with its conserved first and last residue. A D gene is named only where the DNA matches it firmly. Only part of the rows carry a size: once, few, many, or a class if the clone is expanded.

d_call,j_call,v_call,clone_size,cdr3_aa,cdr3_nt
.,TRBJ2-1,TRBV20-1,few,CSARSLSGFDNEQFF,TGCAGTGCTAGGAGTTTAAGTGGGTTCGACAATGAGCAGTTCTTC
.,TRBJ1-6,TRBV12-3/TRBV12-4,.,CATSGLPGEPNSPLHF,TGTGCCACCAGTGGTCTCCCAGGGGAACCCAATTCACCCCTCCACTTT
TRBD1,TRBJ1-5,TRBV7-9,.,CASSVSGQGIQPQHF,TGTGCCAGCAGCGTGAGTGGACAGGGTATTCAGCCCCAGCATTTT
TRBD1,TRBJ1-2,TRBV20-1,few,CSARAPGQGWYGYTF,TGCAGTGCTAGAGCCCCGGGACAGGGATGGTATGGCTACACCTTC
.,TRBJ1-4,TRBV7-9,many,CASSQDSPNEKLFF,TGTGCCAGCAGCCAGGACAGCCCTAATGAAAAACTGTTTTTT
.,TRBJ1-1,TRBV6-1,many,CASIPGPFLEAFF,TGTGCCAGCATACCGGGACCCTTTTTGGAAGCTTTCTTT
TRBD1,TRBJ1-3,TRBV12-3/TRBV12-4,few,CASSQTGGNTIYF,TGTGCCAGCAGCCAGACAGGGGGAAACACCATATATTTT
.,TRBJ2-5,TRBV5-5,many,CASSLATGRETQYF,TGTGCCAGCAGCTTGGCCACAGGGAGGGAGACCCAGTACTTC
.,TRBJ1-1,TRBV29-1,few,CSVEDGRGAEAFF,TGCAGCGTTGAGGATGGGAGGGGCGCCGAAGCTTTCTTT
TRBD1,TRBJ1-2,TRBV25-1,.,CASIGGQGAEYGYTF,TGTGCCAGCATCGGGGGACAGGGGGCGGAGTATGGCTACACCTTC
.,TRBJ2-7,TRBV29-1,few,CSAVRDGAYEQYF,TGCAGCGCTGTCCGGGACGGAGCCTACGAGCAGTACTTC
.,TRBJ2-2,TRBV28,few,CASSPSRLADTGELFF,TGTGCCAGCAGTCCATCCCGACTCGCCGACACCGGGGAGCTGTTTTTT
.,TRBJ1-1,TRBV7-9,many,CASSLASSQTEAFF,TGTGCCAGCAGCTTAGCATCCAGCCAAACTGAAGCTTTCTTT
.,TRBJ2-1,TRBV20-1,.,CSAIDDKGVNEQFF,TGCAGTGCTATCGACGACAAGGGGGTCAATGAGCAGTTCTTC
.,TRBJ2-2,TRBV7-2,many,CASSQTGELFF,TGTGCCAGCAGCCAGACCGGGGAGCTGTTTTTT
.,TRBJ2-2,TRBV4-3,few,CASSQDNRAGSNTGELFF,TGCGCCAGCAGCCAAGACAACAGGGCCGGGTCGAACACCGGGGAGCTGTTTTTT
TRBD1,TRBJ1-1,TRBV15,few,CATSGDRVAFF,TGTGCCACCAGCGGCGACAGGGTGGCTTTCTTT
.,TRBJ2-1,TRBV6-5,.,CASSYGSLIYNEQFF,TGTGCCAGCAGTTACGGCAGCCTGATCTACAATGAGCAGTTCTTC
.,TRBJ2-1,TRBV7-4,.,CASSPGSRGGAHNEQFF,TGTGCCAGCAGCCCCGGATCGAGGGGGGGCGCACACAATGAGCAGTTCTTC
TRBD2,TRBJ2-7,TRBV20-1,few,CSAIPVGGREQYF,TGCAGTGCTATTCCGGTGGGGGGGAGGGAGCAGTACTTC
.,TRBJ2-6,TRBV15,few,CATSRDPGTGANVLTF,TGTGCCACCAGCAGAGATCCAGGGACCGGGGCCAACGTCCTGACTTTC
.,TRBJ1-1,TRBV7-9,few,CASSHDSYYTEAFF,TGTGCCAGCAGCCACGACAGTTATTACACTGAAGCTTTCTTT
.,TRBJ1-2,TRBV11-1,many,CASSLTGPRDGYTF,TGTGCCAGCAGCCTAACAGGGCCTAGGGATGGCTACACCTTC
TRBD2,TRBJ2-1,TRBV6-2/TRBV6-3,few,CASSLFGSSGGYRFF,TGTGCCAGCAGTTTGTTTGGGTCTAGCGGGGGCTATAGGTTCTTC
.,TRBJ2-5,TRBV25-1,few,CASSGRDTPHQETQYF,TGTGCCAGCAGTGGCCGGGACACCCCGCATCAAGAGACCCAGTACTTC
TRBD1,TRBJ2-7,TRBV14,once,CASSLYSRQGTTDEQYF,TGTGCCAGCAGCCTATATTCTCGACAGGGGACAACGGACGAGCAGTACTTC
.,TRBJ2-2,TRBV12-5,many,CASGLTGELFF,TGTGCTAGTGGTTTGACCGGGGAGCTGTTTTTT
TRBD2,TRBJ2-1,TRBV20-1,.,CSARDPTSSGGSYNEQFF,TGCAGTGCTAGAGACCCCACCTCCAGCGGGGGTTCCTACAATGAGCAGTTCTTC
.,TRBJ2-1,TRBV7-6,many,CASSLVQTSEQFF,TGTGCCAGCAGCTTAGTTCAGACGAGTGAGCAGTTCTTC
.,TRBJ2-5,TRBV5-1,.,CASSDLTTRTEETQYF,TGCGCCAGCAGTGACCTAACAACTCGGACAGAAGAGACCCAGTACTTC
.,TRBJ2-3,TRBV6-1,many,CASTYATRQKMTDTQYF,TGTGCCAGCACATATGCGACGAGGCAAAAGATGACAGATACGCAGTATTTT
TRBD1,TRBJ1-2,TRBV28,few,CASSPLGTGYGYTF,TGTGCCAGCAGTCCCCTCGGGACAGGTTATGGCTACACCTTC
.,TRBJ1-5,TRBV6-6,few,CASNGRGGNQPQHF,TGTGCCAGCAACGGTCGGGGAGGCAATCAGCCCCAGCATTTT
TRBD2,TRBJ2-5,TRBV20-1,.,CSARDFREAETQYF,TGCAGTGCTAGAGACTTCCGGGAGGCGGAAACCCAGTACTTC
TRBD2,TRBJ2-3,TRBV7-9,few,CASSPRAGADTDTQYF,TGTGCCAGCAGCCCAAGAGCGGGGGCGGACACAGATACGCAGTATTTT
.,TRBJ2-1,TRBV12-3/TRBV12-4,many,CASSSSLGQNNYNEQFF,TGTGCCAGCAGCTCTTCCCTTGGACAGAACAACTACAATGAGCAGTTCTTC
.,TRBJ1-1,TRBV29-1,once,CSVEEGAEAFF,TGCAGCGTTGAAGAGGGGGCTGAAGCTTTCTTT
.,TRBJ2-2,TRBV7-6,many,CASSPFPATGELFF,TGTGCCAGCAGTCCTTTCCCAGCCACCGGGGAGCTGTTTTTT
TRBD1,TRBJ2-4,TRBV7-2,many,CASSQLTGTAKNIQYF,TGTGCCAGCAGCCAATTGACAGGGACGGCCAAAAACATTCAGTACTTC
.,TRBJ2-7,TRBV7-2,.,CASSLNYDSYEQYF,TGTGCCAGCAGCTTAAACTACGATAGCTACGAGCAGTACTTC
TRBD2,TRBJ2-3,TRBV6-2/TRBV6-3,.,CASSYQAGGPTDTQYF,TGTGCCAGCAGTTACCAAGCGGGGGGGCCCACAGATACGCAGTATTTT